Only one count was recorded for the clone carrying this T cell receptor beta chain. Its matching antigen is unknown. With 5 bases clipped from V and 2 bases from J, the junction kept 14 bases outside the gene matches. This CDR3 comprises 17 residues. CDR1 is SNHLY and CDR2 is FYNNEI in the germline V gene. The primer mix had 60 Vbeta and 13 Jbeta primers. Authors' processing steps: An analysis that came later counted some 80 million unique TCR beta chains, 10 million to 12 million shared. The method was immunoSEQ multiplex PCR; TCRdb's version includes in-frame clones alone and lacks a portion of them. V and J calls and clone size follow that table, whereas D and trimming were derived from the DNA. The table lists around 100,000 clones, about 72% of them singletons. The data were obtained in a study of cytomegalovirus exposure and HLA in healthy donors. The study, taken as a whole, reports: Beyond CMV serostatus, there was no information to go on about immune exposure. Association of a missense DCLRE1C variant with TCR beta V- and J-gene trimming was reported in a later analysis. A later analysis reportedly found that, within productive TCRs, an Asian-associated ancestry cluster had fewer N-insertions than the mean observed across the roughly 730 donors.

This receptor was obtained from a man in his thirties or forties in good health and CMV-seronegative. Sample: PBMCs. The chain has TRBV2 and TRBJ2-7; TRBD1 matches at 8 bases. The CDR3 is CASSSPQVTTGAYEQYF. CDR3 in DNA: TGTGCCAGCAGTTCCCCCCAGGTGACGACAGGGGCCTACGAGCAGTACTTC.